The following is a TCR beta chain sequence with its context. The target antigen is unknown. This specimen belongs to a study of cytomegalovirus exposure and HLA in healthy donors. PCR was performed using 60 Vbeta and 13 Jbeta primers. Measured with immunoSEQ multiplex PCR; TCRdb has only the in-frame clones, and not every one. The sample's table shows around 200,000 clones. The germline V gene has CDR1 SNHLY and CDR2 FYNNEI. V trimming: 7 bases; J trimming: 10 bases; junction bases outside the gene matches: 7. The CDR3 loop spans 14 amino acids. Study outcomes and limitations: The authors considered a cluster of highly shared sequence variants likely to be a sequencing artifact.

This receptor was obtained from a woman between 18 and 29 years old in good health and CMV-seropositive. The sample consisted of PBMCs. The chain combines TRBV2 with TRBJ1-6, with TRBD1 identical over 10 bases. CDR3: CASMTGGGGSPLHF. The DNA for the CDR3 is TGTGCCAGCATGACAGGGGGCGGAGGCTCACCCCTCCACTTT.